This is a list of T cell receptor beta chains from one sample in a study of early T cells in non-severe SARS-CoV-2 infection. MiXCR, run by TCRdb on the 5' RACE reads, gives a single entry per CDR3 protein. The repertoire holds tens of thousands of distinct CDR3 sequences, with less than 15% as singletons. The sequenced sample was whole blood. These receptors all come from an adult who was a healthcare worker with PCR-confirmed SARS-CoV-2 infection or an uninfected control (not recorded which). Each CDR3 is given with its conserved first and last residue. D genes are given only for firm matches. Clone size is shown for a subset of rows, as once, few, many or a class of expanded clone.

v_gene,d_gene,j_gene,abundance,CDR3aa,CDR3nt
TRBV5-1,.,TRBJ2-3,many,CASKRGDPTDTQYF,TGCGCCAGCAAGAGAGGGGACCCCACAGATACGCAGTATTTT
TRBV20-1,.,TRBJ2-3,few,CSARGVGRGTDTQYF,TGCAGTGCTAGAGGGGTAGGGAGAGGTACAGATACGCAGTATTTT
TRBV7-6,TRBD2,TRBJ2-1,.,CASSLGTRVSGNEQFF,TGTGCCAGCAGCTTAGGGACTAGAGTTTCGGGCAATGAGCAGTTCTTC
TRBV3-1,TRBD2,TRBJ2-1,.,CASRRSGGDNEQFF,TGTGCCAGCCGTCGTAGCGGGGGTGACAATGAGCAGTTCTTC
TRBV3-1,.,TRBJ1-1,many,CASSTGYTEAFF,TGTGCCAGCAGCACAGGTTACACTGAAGCTTTCTTT
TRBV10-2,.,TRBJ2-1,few,CASSDGEQFF,TGCGCCAGCAGTGATGGGGAGCAGTTCTTC
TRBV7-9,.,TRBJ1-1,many,CASSFSGRGDTEAFF,TGTGCCAGCAGTTTCTCCGGGAGGGGGGACACTGAAGCTTTCTTT
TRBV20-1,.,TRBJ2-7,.,CSARGTRDYEQYF,TGCAGTGCTAGAGGCACGAGAGACTACGAGCAGTACTTC
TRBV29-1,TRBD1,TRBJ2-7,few,CSVNSPTGFSYEQYF,TGCAGCGTTAATTCCCCGACAGGGTTCTCCTACGAGCAGTACTTC
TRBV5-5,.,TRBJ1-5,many,CASSLVFGSNQPQHF,TGTGCCAGCAGCTTGGTCTTTGGATCCAATCAGCCCCAGCATTTT
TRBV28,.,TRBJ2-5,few,CASRQGKETQYF,TGTGCCAGCAGACAAGGAAAAGAGACCCAGTACTTC
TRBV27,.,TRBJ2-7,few,CASSMLGPYEQYF,TGTGCCAGCAGCATGCTTGGGCCCTACGAGCAGTACTTC
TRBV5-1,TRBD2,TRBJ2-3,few,CASSLGGWREEDTQYF,TGCGCCAGCAGCTTGGGTGGCTGGCGGGAGGAAGATACGCAGTATTTT
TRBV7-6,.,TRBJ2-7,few,CASSLETAYEQYF,TGTGCCAGCAGCTTAGAGACAGCCTACGAGCAGTACTTC
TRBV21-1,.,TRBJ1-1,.,CASRKERPGQPMNTEAFF,TGTGCCAGCAGGAAAGAACGCCCGGGACAGCCCATGAACACTGAAGCTTTCTTT
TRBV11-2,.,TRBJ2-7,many,CASSLERGVHEQYF,TGTGCCAGCAGCTTAGAGAGAGGGGTCCACGAGCAGTACTTC
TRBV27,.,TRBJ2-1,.,CASSHSLGLGSYNEQFF,TGTGCCAGCAGTCATTCCCTCGGTCTTGGCTCCTACAATGAGCAGTTCTTC
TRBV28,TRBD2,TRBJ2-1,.,CASRTLTSGRNEQFF,TGTGCCAGCAGAACCTTGACTAGCGGGAGGAATGAGCAGTTCTTC
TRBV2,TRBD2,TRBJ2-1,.,CASSGVAGARSGEQFF,TGTGCCAGCAGTGGTGTAGCGGGAGCTAGATCGGGTGAGCAGTTCTTC
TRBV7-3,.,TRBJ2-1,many,CASSFPLPTNNEQFF,TGTGCCAGCAGCTTCCCACTACCTACAAACAATGAGCAGTTCTTC
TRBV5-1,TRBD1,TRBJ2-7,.,CASSLQGEAREQYF,TGCGCCAGCAGCTTGCAGGGGGAAGCTCGCGAGCAGTACTTC
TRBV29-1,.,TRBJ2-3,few,CSVTTGTDTQYF,TGCAGCGTAACGACAGGCACAGATACGCAGTATTTT
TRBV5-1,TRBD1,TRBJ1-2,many,CASSQNAETGDYGYTF,TGCGCCAGCAGCCAAAACGCCGAGACAGGGGACTATGGCTACACCTTC
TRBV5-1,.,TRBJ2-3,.,CASRRERSTDTQYF,TGCGCCAGCAGACGGGAGAGAAGCACAGATACGCAGTATTTT
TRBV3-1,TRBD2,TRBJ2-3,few,CASSRTSSSGGTDTQYF,TGTGCCAGCAGCCGGACTAGCTCCTCAGGTGGCACAGATACGCAGTATTTT
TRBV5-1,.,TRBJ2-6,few,CASSLTGTGANVLTF,TGCGCCAGCAGCTTAACAGGGACTGGGGCCAACGTCCTGACTTTC
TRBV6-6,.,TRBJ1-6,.,CASSYTPGPLGSPLHF,TGTGCCAGCAGTTACACACCGGGTCCACTCGGTTCACCCCTCCACTTT
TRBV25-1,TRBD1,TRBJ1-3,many,CASGDRGSGNTIYF,TGTGCCAGCGGGGACAGAGGCTCTGGAAACACCATATATTTT
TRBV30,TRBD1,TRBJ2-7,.,CAWSRQGREQYF,TGTGCCTGGTCTCGACAGGGGAGGGAGCAGTACTTC
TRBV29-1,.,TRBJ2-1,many,CSSGRTIYNEQFF,TGCAGCTCCGGAAGGACAATCTACAATGAGCAGTTCTTC
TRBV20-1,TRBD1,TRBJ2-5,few,CSASLRGQETQYF,TGCAGTGCTAGTCTCAGGGGGCAAGAGACCCAGTACTTC
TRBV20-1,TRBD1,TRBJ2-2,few,CSAPDRENTGELFF,TGCAGTGCTCCCGACAGGGAGAACACCGGGGAGCTGTTTTTT
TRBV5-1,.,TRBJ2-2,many,CASSPGTERLFF,TGCGCCAGCAGCCCGGGGACGGAAAGGCTGTTTTTT
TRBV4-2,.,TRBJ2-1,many,CASSQERSAYSYNEQFF,TGTGCCAGCAGCCAAGAGAGGAGCGCTTACTCCTACAATGAGCAGTTCTTC
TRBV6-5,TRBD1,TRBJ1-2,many,CASSPGQGALGYTF,TGTGCCAGCAGCCCGGGACAGGGGGCGCTCGGCTACACCTTC
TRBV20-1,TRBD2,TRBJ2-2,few,CSASHSGRAIGELFF,TGCAGTGCTAGCCATAGCGGGAGGGCCATCGGGGAGCTGTTTTTT
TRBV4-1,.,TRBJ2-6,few,CASSQQVASANVLTF,TGCGCCAGCAGCCAACAGGTAGCCTCGGCCAACGTCCTGACTTTC
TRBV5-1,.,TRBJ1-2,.,CASSLAGSYGYTF,TGCGCCAGCAGCTTGGCGGGATCCTATGGCTACACCTTC
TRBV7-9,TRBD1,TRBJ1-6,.,CASSSVRGPNSPLHF,TGTGCCAGCAGCTCAGTGAGGGGGCCTAATTCACCCCTCCACTTT
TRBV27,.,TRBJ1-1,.,CASSLLTGTNTEAFF,TGTGCCAGCAGTTTACTAACAGGGACGAACACTGAAGCTTTCTTT
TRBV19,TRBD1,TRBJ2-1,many,CASRATGGGEQFF,TGTGCCAGTAGGGCGACAGGGGGCGGTGAGCAGTTCTTC
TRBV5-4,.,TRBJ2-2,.,CASSLDRNTGELFF,TGTGCCAGCAGCTTGGACAGGAACACCGGGGAGCTGTTTTTT
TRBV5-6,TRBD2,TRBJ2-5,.,CASSFLAGGRQETQYF,TGTGCCAGCAGCTTTTTAGCGGGAGGGAGACAAGAGACCCAGTACTTC
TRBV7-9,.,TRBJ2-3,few,CASSSGTSPGIADTQYF,TGTGCCAGCAGCTCCGGGACATCCCCGGGAATTGCAGATACGCAGTATTTT
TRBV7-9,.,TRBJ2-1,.,CASSWGKPKDNEQFF,TGTGCCAGCAGCTGGGGCAAGCCCAAAGACAATGAGCAGTTCTTC
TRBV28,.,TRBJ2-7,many,CASSLRDPLPPEQYF,TGTGCCAGCAGTTTAAGGGACCCCTTGCCACCCGAGCAGTACTTC
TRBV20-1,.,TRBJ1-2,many,CSARVGQPSRGYTF,TGCAGTGCTAGAGTCGGACAGCCCTCTCGTGGCTACACCTTC
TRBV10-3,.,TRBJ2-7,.,CAIRSDGSSYEQYF,TGTGCCATCAGATCCGACGGGAGCTCCTACGAGCAGTACTTC